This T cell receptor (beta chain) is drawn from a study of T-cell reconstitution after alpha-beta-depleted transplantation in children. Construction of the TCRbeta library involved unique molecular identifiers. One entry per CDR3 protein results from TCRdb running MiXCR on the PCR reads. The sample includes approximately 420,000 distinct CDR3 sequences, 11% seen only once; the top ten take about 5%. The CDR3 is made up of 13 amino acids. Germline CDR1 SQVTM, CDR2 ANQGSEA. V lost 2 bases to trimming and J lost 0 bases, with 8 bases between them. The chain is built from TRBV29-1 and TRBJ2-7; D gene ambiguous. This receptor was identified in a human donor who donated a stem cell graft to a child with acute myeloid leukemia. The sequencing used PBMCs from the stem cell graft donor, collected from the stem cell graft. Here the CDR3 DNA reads TGCAGCGTTGAACTCCGGAGCTCCTACGAGCAGTACTTC. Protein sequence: CSVELRSSYEQYF.